This T cell receptor beta chain originates from a study of blood T cell repertoires in COVID-19. The data were produced by immunoSEQ multiplex PCR, yet TCRdb's version contains in-frame clones alone and is incomplete. Found here are roughly 90,000 clones, roughly 79% of them singletons; the top ten hold around 15%. This clone has just a few counts. The receptor was derived from a human donor in a cohort sampled during active COVID-19. The sequenced material came from peripheral blood.

This chain's CDR3 is CASTGTTNTGELFF. The CDR3 nucleotides are TGCGCCAGCACTGGGACAACGAACACCGGGGAGCTGTTTTTT. The chain joins TRBV5-1 to TRBJ2-2; weak D call: TRBD1 (6 bases). The CDR3 contains 14 residues. Germline CDR1 is SGHRS and CDR2 is YFSETQ. Between the trimmed V and J ends, which lost 6 bases and 0 bases, there was a span of 9 bases.